The rows below give T cell receptor beta chains drawn from one sample of a study of T cells in localized non-small cell lung cancer. The assay was immunoSEQ multiplex PCR, and TCRdb's table has in-frame clones only and misses some. In the table there are about 23,000 clones, 85% to 90% of which are singletons. Sequencing used peripheral blood, obtained before any cancer treatment. These receptors were taken from a male donor at least 60 years old with stage I lung adenocarcinoma. CDR3s leave out the opening cysteine and the closing phenylalanine or tryptophan.

V gene,J gene,CDR3 protein
TRBV28,TRBJ1-5,ASSLSRFMGNQPQH
TRBV5-1,TRBJ2-1,ASSRLTDYNEQF
TRBV25-1,TRBJ2-2,ATTYRNTGELF
TRBV28,TRBJ1-5,ASATPGQGNQPQH
TRBV6-1,TRBJ2-7,ASSTPRLAGYEQY
TRBV2,TRBJ1-5,ASSVRGAYSNQPQH
TRBV5-1,TRBJ2-2,ASSSGTNTGELF
TRBV28,TRBJ2-5,ASSQTKETQY
TRBV7-8,TRBJ2-3,ASRKTGGANTQY
TRBV5-8,TRBJ2-3,ASTLGRDTDTQY
TRBV7-8,TRBJ1-2,ASSPFRANYGYT
TRBV7-2,TRBJ2-3,ASSLSGSTDTQY
TRBV11-2,TRBJ1-1,ASSVVRTEAF
TRBV9,TRBJ2-7,ASSKHRGSYEQY
TRBV5-5,TRBJ2-2,ASSGGTGSTGELF
TRBV7-8,TRBJ1-2,ASSSHSRGQGEGYT
TRBV7-9,TRBJ2-7,ASSPPGLAGVNEQY
TRBV6-1,TRBJ2-1,ASTAGSSYNEQF
TRBV4-1,TRBJ1-4,ASSQEGSGFGEKLF
TRBV7-2,TRBJ2-1,ASSLVGRAGNEQF
TRBV6-5,TRBJ2-7,ASSYAGEKYEQY
TRBV2,TRBJ1-5,ASRWVSNQPQH
TRBV21-1,TRBJ1-2,ASSIRQGGYGYT
TRBV7-2,TRBJ1-1,ASSPTGSVNTEAF
TRBV28,TRBJ2-3,ASSLDAGSQDTQY